The 18 T cell receptor beta chains given below trace back to one sample, sequenced in a study of T cells after yellow fever vaccination. MiXCR was run by TCRdb on the 5' RACE reads, yielding one entry per CDR3 protein. The sample consists of 450,000 to 550,000 distinct CDR3 sequences, 21% of them appearing once. Sequencing was performed on PBMCs, taken more than 20 days after the first yellow fever vaccination. The receptors were sampled from a man between 18 and 29 years old who received the YFV17D yellow fever vaccine.

Many counts were recorded for this clonotype. The CDR3 here is CASSPWDRTYEQYF. The DNA for the CDR3 is TGTGCCAGCAGCCCTTGGGACAGAACCTACGAGCAGTACTTC. V usage is TRBV3-1 and J usage is TRBJ2-7; 7 nucleotides align to TRBD1. Germline V gives CDR1 LGHDT, CDR2 YNNKEL (reference sequence). The trim removed 4 bases at V and 2 bases at J, leaving 5 bases unmatched. This CDR3 region has 14 residues.

The chain links TRBV7-9 to TRBJ1-4, with D perhaps matching TRBD1 (5 bases). Looked up from germline, CDR1 is SEHNR and CDR2 is FQNEAQ (reference sequence). This CDR3 is 16 amino acids long. V shed 5 bases and J shed 4 bases, with 17 bases lying between them. The CDR3 DNA follows: TGTGCCAGCAGCCCCGGGTCGGAGGGGCGTAATGAAAAACTGTTTTTT. Its translation: CASSPGSEGRNEKLFF.

The chain combines TRBV20-1 with TRBJ2-5, with TRBD2 as a possible D gene (7 bases). CDR1 and CDR2 (germline): DFQATT, SNEGSKA (reference sequence). The V and J ends lost 3 bases and 1 base respectively, with 9 bases between them. The CDR3 has 13 amino acids. CDR3 amino acids: CSARGGPQETQYF. The CDR3 nucleotides read TGCAGTGCTAGGGGGGGGCCCCAAGAGACCCAGTACTTC.

This chain links TRBV6-1 with TRBJ1-2; a possible D gene is TRBD1 (5 bases). Germline V gene sequence: CDR1 MNHNS, CDR2 SASEGT. CDR3 size: 14 residues. Trimming shortened V by 5 bases and J by 2 bases, and 12 bases separated the two germline ends. CDR3 amino acids: CASSPSWGNYGYTF. The CDR3 coding sequence is TGTGCCAGCAGTCCCTCATGGGGCAACTATGGCTACACCTTC.

As regards this clonotype: At one end, the junction sequence differs from germline, possibly due to a read error. This sequence joins TRBV19 and TRBJ2-1; 11 nucleotides match TRBD2. This CDR3 comprises 15 residues. Germline CDR1 reads LNHDA; CDR2 reads SQIVND (reference sequence). CDR3 region: CASTIAGGNPNEQFF. CDR3 in DNA: TGTGCCAGTACTATAGCGGGGGGGAACCCCAATGAGCAGTTCTTC.

J is TRBJ2-5 and V is TRBV5-5; D call uncertain. The CDR3 is 12 amino acids. The V gene's germline CDR1 is SGHKS and CDR2 YYEKEE (reference sequence). Between the trimmed V and J ends, which lost 4 bases and 5 bases, there was a span of 9 bases. CDR3 sequence: CASSRNRETQYF. CDR3 DNA sequence: TGTGCCAGCAGCCGCAATCGGGAGACCCAGTACTTC.

The rearrangement joins TRBV5-4 to TRBJ2-3; TRBD2 aligns across 7 bases. V lost 2 bases and J lost 6; bases outside the gene matches: 6. The CDR3 sequence is 14 residues long. The germline CDR1 and CDR2 sequences are SGHNT and YYREEE (reference sequence). The CDR3 DNA reads as TGTGCCAGCAGCTTATCAGCGGGACCGGATACGCAGTATTTT. As protein: CASSLSAGPDTQYF. The entire variable domain, with the rest obtained from reference TRBV5-4 and TRBJ2-3, is as follows: ETGVTQSPTHLIKTRGQQVTLRCSSQSGHNTVSWYQQALGQGPQFIFQYYREEENGRGNFPPRFSGLQFPNYSSELNVNALELDDSALYLCASSLSAGPDTQYFGPGTRLTVL.

This clonotype came up a few times. The gene calls are TRBV20-1 and TRBJ2-3; the D call may be TRBD1 or TRBD2 (5 bases each). Germline lookup yields CDR1 DFQATT and CDR2 SNEGSKA (reference sequence). The CDR3 contains 15 residues. V was cut by 6 bases and J by 2 bases, with 18 bases left in between. The CDR3 sequence is CSAKRWDGDTDTQYF. CDR3 nucleotide sequence: TGCAGTGCGAAGCGGTGGGACGGAGACACAGATACGCAGTATTTT.

Only one count was recorded for this clonotype. V gene TRBV12-3 or TRBV12-4 combines with J gene TRBJ2-6; D unresolved. The CDR3 is made up of 17 amino acids. Trimming shortened V by 3 bases and J by 1 base, and 13 bases separated the two germline ends. CDR3 bases: TGTGCCAGCAGTTTGGAACTCTCCCAATCTGGGGCCAACGTCCTGACTTTC. This gives the protein CASSLELSQSGANVLTF.

This clonotype appeared many times. This CDR3 is CASSSRLAGVMTGELFF. The CDR3 DNA sequence: TGTGCCAGCAGCTCGAGACTAGCGGGGGTCATGACCGGGGAGCTGTTTTTT. The rearrangement joins TRBV7-2 to TRBJ2-2; TRBD2 agrees at 12 bases. The CDR3 sequence is 17 residues long. Per the germline V gene, CDR1 is SGHTA and CDR2 is FQGNSA. J lost 5 bases, V lost 4 bases, and 8 bases had no gene match.

The V and J genes are TRBV30 and TRBJ2-7, with a weak D call TRBD2 (6 bases). The CDR3 runs 15 residues. Per the germline V gene, CDR1 is GTSNPN and CDR2 is SVGIG (reference sequence). Trimming shortened V by 0 bases and J by 6 bases, and 18 bases separated the two germline ends. For the CDR3, the DNA is TGTGCCTGGAGTGTACGGGGGACCGGGGGACGCGAGCAGTACTTC. Protein product: CAWSVRGTGGREQYF.

This clonotype has only a few counts. Here the CDR3 reads CASSSAQPPYNEQFF. DNA for the CDR3: TGTGCCAGCAGCTCTGCTCAGCCCCCCTACAATGAGCAGTTCTTC. The rearrangement joins TRBV7-2 to TRBJ2-1; D gene uncertain. CDR1 and CDR2 from the germline V gene are SGHTA and FQGNSA. The CDR3 sequence is 15 residues long. The V end lost 4 bases, the J end lost 2 bases, and 12 bases lay between the germline ends.

The V and J genes are TRBV12-3 or TRBV12-4 and TRBJ2-4, with D maybe TRBD1 (6 bases). V lost 6 bases, J lost 3 bases, and 18 bases lay in between. CDR3 length: 16 amino acids. The CDR3 DNA sequence: TGTGCCAGCAGCCCCAGAGGGGGTAGTAACAAAAACATTCAGTACTTC. Its protein product is CASSPRGGSNKNIQYF.

This clonotype was detected only a few times. The V gene is TRBV6-5, the J gene TRBJ2-3, with TRBD2 matching 10 bases. Unmatched junction bases numbered 8, after V lost 4 bases and J lost 1 base. Germline CDR1 is MNHEY and CDR2 is SVGAGI. The CDR3 runs 17 residues. Here the CDR3 DNA reads TGTGCCAGCAGTTTGAATGGACTAGCGGCGGGCACAGATACGCAGTATTTT. Translation: CASSLNGLAAGTDTQYF.

This clonotype appeared a few times. V gene TRBV11-2 combines with J gene TRBJ1-3; D unclear. The CDR3 extends over 15 amino acids. V gave up 5 bases and J gave up 0 bases, with 11 bases separating them. The V gene's germline CDR1 is SGHAT and CDR2 FQNNGV. In DNA form, the CDR3 reads TGTGCCAGCAGCCTATCACCTAGCTCTGGAAACACCATATATTTT. Translated: CASSLSPSSGNTIYF.

This clonotype was detected only a few times. The V call is TRBV11-2, the J call TRBJ1-2, with TRBD1 identical over 7 bases. Per germline, CDR1 SGHAT and CDR2 FQNNGV. This CDR3 comprises 16 residues. The trim removed 2 bases at V and 4 bases at J, leaving 10 bases unmatched. CDR3 sequence: CASSLTEGGGSYGYTF. CDR3 bases: TGTGCCAGCAGCTTAACGGAAGGGGGCGGAAGCTATGGCTACACCTTC.

The V and J genes are TRBV15 and TRBJ1-4; tentative D call: TRBD1 (5 bases). CDR1 is LNHNV and CDR2 is YYDKDF in the germline V gene (reference sequence). With 5 bases removed from V and 4 bases from J, the gap between germline ends came to 11 bases. The CDR3 sequence is 14 residues long. CDR3 sequence (DNA): TGTGCCACCAGCCCCGACAGCTTTAATGAAAAACTGTTTTTT. Translated: CATSPDSFNEKLFF.

Worth noting for this clonotype: A much larger clone is a single base away; this may be a read error. The V gene is TRBV11-2, the J gene TRBJ2-1; D unresolved. This CDR3 comprises 15 residues. Germline CDR1 SGHAT, CDR2 FQNNGV. The ends were cut back, 3 bases at V and 11 bases at J, with 20 bases in the middle. The CDR3 is CASSFHTLSRNQQFF. The CDR3 coding sequence is TGTGCCAGCAGCTTTCACACCCTCTCACGAAATCAGCAGTTCTTC.